Following are 4 T cell receptor beta chains from one sample sequenced in a study of blood T cell repertoires in COVID-19. Measured with immunoSEQ multiplex PCR; TCRdb has only the in-frame clones, and not every one. This table has 450,000 or so clones, roughly nine tenths appearing once. Sequencing used peripheral blood. These receptors were taken from a man between 18 and 35 years old with COVID-19, enrolled during active disease.

V is TRBV3-1 (or the pseudogene TRBV3-2) and J is TRBJ1-4, with TRBD1 identical over 9 bases. The germline gives CDR1 LGHDT, CDR2 YNNKEL (reference sequence). The CDR3 contains 15 residues. V lost 4 bases, J lost 7 bases, and 7 bases stayed unmatched. The CDR3 DNA follows: TGTGCCAGCAGCCCCCGGACAGGGGAGGCTGAAAAACTGTTTTTT. It codes for CASSPRTGEAEKLFF.

This clone appeared a few times. This chain links TRBV5-4 with TRBJ2-5; maybe TRBD1 (6 bases). This CDR3 is 13 amino acids long. V was cut by 2 bases and J by 3 bases, with 8 bases left in between. CDR1 is SGHNT, CDR2 YYREEE, per germline (reference sequence). Here the CDR3 reads CASSLGTKETQYF. Here the CDR3 DNA reads TGTGCCAGCAGCTTAGGGACAAAAGAGACCCAGTACTTC.

The chain couples TRBV12-5 to TRBJ1-4; tentative D call: TRBD1 (5 bases). The CDR3 contains 16 residues. Germline values: CDR1 LGHNT, CDR2 FRNRAP. V dropped 5 bases and J dropped 7 bases, with 20 bases sitting between them. The CDR3 here is CASGPLFCRVIEKLFF. For the CDR3, the DNA is TGTGCTAGTGGTCCCCTCTTCTGCAGGGTAATTGAAAAACTGTTTTTT.

This chain connects TRBV7-9 to TRBJ1-4; D is undetermined. Trimming took off 7 bases at V and 4 bases at J, with 16 bases between the two ends. CDR1 and CDR2 (germline): SEHNR, FQNEAQ (reference sequence). The CDR3 covers 15 residues. CDR3 nucleotides: TGTGCCAGCAAAAGTGCGGGTGCCCTTAATGAAAAACTGTTTTTT. It yields the protein CASKSAGALNEKLFF. The whole variable domain, filled in from reference TRBV7-9 and TRBJ1-4, reads DTGVSQNPRHKITKRGQNVTFRCDPISEHNRLYWYRQTLGQGPEFLTYFQNEAQLEKSRLLSDRFSAERPKGSFSTLEIQRTEQGDSAMYLCASKSAGALNEKLFFGSGTQLSVL.